The T cell receptor (beta chain) described here comes from a study of blood T cells in healthy people across ages. This CDR3 comprises 17 residues. In germline, CDR1 is LGHNA, CDR2 YNFKEQ. The authors ran a second PCR of 7 to 11 cycles using a sample-barcoded 5' primer and a J-beta primer mix. Each TCR beta cDNA got a 12-nucleotide random molecular identifier. MiXCR, run by TCRdb on the 5' RACE reads, gives a single entry per CDR3 protein. The sample shows over 600,000 distinct CDR3 sequences, less than 45% of them seen only once. Sequenced sample: blood. The rearrangement uses TRBV4-2 and TRBJ2-7, with 11 bases that match TRBD1. The J call could be wrong; TRBJ2-5 is a better fit for the DNA end. The TCR was taken from a man aged 80 or over in good health. DNA for the CDR3: TGTGCCAGCAGCCAAGAGGACAGGGGGCGGAATTGGAAGACCCAGTACTTC. This codes for CASSQEDRGRNWKTQYF.